Detailed here is one T cell receptor beta chain. Its cognate antigen is unknown. Within the library, unique molecular identifiers were attached to each individual cDNA molecule. TCRdb recomputed calls from the RACE reads with MiXCR, one row per CDR3 protein. The sample consists of tens of thousands of distinct CDR3 sequences, around 30% of them appearing once. CDR3 length: 15 amino acids. Trimming pared 8 bases from V and 4 bases from J, leaving 18 bases between. Germline assignment: CDR1 MDHEN and CDR2 SYDVKM. Regarding time point: patch test 1, 2 weeks after DPC sensitization. The sample's treatment: therapeutic diphenylcyclopropenone sensitization with weekly scalp DPC. Researchers sampled blood before each patch test went on. Every donor had alopecia and was 18 to 70 years old; all were suitable for DPC. The sample belongs to a study of human T cells and chemical hapten exposure. Study results and caveats: Compared with pre-sensitization or healthy control sets, expanded TCRs clustered more.

Sequenced here: whole blood, sampled in connection with sensitization to the hapten diphenylcyclopropenone (DPC). This receptor was taken from a man aged 40-55 years with alopecia areata. Some clones in this sample may be carry-over from other donors' samples. This chain joins TRBV28 and TRBJ1-5; D call uncertain. CDR3 region: CASLGQIISNQPQHF. CDR3 nucleotides: TGTGCCAGCCTCGGGCAGATCATCTCAAATCAGCCCCAGCATTTT. Combining the CDR3 with reference TRBV28 and TRBJ1-5 gives the whole variable domain DVKVTQSSRYLVKRTGEKVFLECVQDMDHENMFWYRQDPGLGLRLIYFSYDVKMKEKGDIPEGYSVSREKKERFSLILESASTNQTSMYLCASLGQIISNQPQHFGDGTRLSIL.